This TCR beta chain was recovered during a study of metastatic and nonmetastatic thyroid tumors. Thyroid surgery was preceded by no treatment in any patient. Per the germline V gene, CDR1 is DFQATT and CDR2 is SNEGSKA (reference sequence). Trimming removed 3 bases from V and 6 bases from J, with 15 bases in between. This CDR3 is 14 amino acids long. MiXCR re-clonotyped the PCR reads for TCRdb. The profile shows around 30,000 clones, 20% to 25% of them singletons. This clone appeared many times. The V call is TRBV20-1, the J call TRBJ2-1; D possibly corresponds to TRBD2 (6 bases). The receptor was isolated from a male donor with papillary thyroid cancer or a benign thyroid nodule (not recorded which). Some clones in this sample may be carry-over from other donors' samples. The specimen was tumor tissue. CDR3 sequence (DNA): TGCAGTGCTAGTTCAATCCGGGACTCCAATGAGCAGTTCTTC. The encoded protein is CSASSIRDSNEQFF.